The source of this T cell receptor beta chain is a study of CD8 T cells in ankylosing spondylitis. Study findings and constraints: According to the report, clones linked to the disease were significantly enriched in matched synovial fluid samples taken from ankylosing spondylitis patients. Typical of ankylosing spondylitis blood, it appeared, was a TCR beta motif of roughly eight highly homologous variants.

For this clonotype: Its cognate antigen is unknown.

TCRdb re-analysed the 5' RACE reads in MiXCR, keeping a single row per CDR3 protein. Altogether about 420,000 distinct CDR3 sequences are present, about 20% being singletons, with the ten largest covering about 15%. V was shortened by 0 bases and J by 6 bases, with 12 bases between the two germline ends. Germline-derived CDR1 and CDR2 are LNHNV and YYDKDF (reference sequence). CDR3 length: 14 amino acids. The origin of this receptor is a male donor with ankylosing spondylitis. V is TRBV15 and J is TRBJ2-7; D unresolved. The sequenced sample consisted of blood, either unsorted or a sorted T cell fraction (not recorded which). DNA of the CDR3: TGTGCCACCAGCAGAGATCGTAACAGCGCCGAGCAGTACTTC. Translating it yields CATSRDRNSAEQYF. Full variable domain (rest looked up from reference TRBV15 and TRBJ2-7): DAMVIQNPRYQVTQFGKPVTLSCSQTLNHNVMYWYQQKSSQAPKLLFHYYDKDFNNEADTPDNFQSRRPNTSFCFLDIRSPGLGDTAMYLCATSRDRNSAEQYFGPGTRLTVT.